This T cell receptor (beta chain) is from a study of identical twins. Study findings and constraints: Potential partial confounding of zero-insertion analyses by invariant MAIT and iNKT cells was noted. High-abundance cord blood beta clonotypes had fewer insertions; memory repertoires showed none.

CDR3 length: 13 residues. The V gene lost 0 bases and the J gene lost 3 bases, with 9 bases spanning the gap. Germline CDR1 and CDR2: DFQATT and SNEGSKA (reference sequence). With respect to this clonotype: Its antigen is as yet unknown.

The cDNA had a unique molecular identifier and a template-switch universal primer site. TCRdb re-called the 5' RACE reads through MiXCR, storing one row per CDR3 protein. Seen here are about 260,000 distinct CDR3 sequences, approximately 7% observed once, and the top ten hold 3.5% to 4%. Only healthy Caucasians were enrolled as donors. This same sample was also taken into another study, of yellow fever vaccine responses in identical twins.

The sample comprised memory (CD45RO+) T cells sorted from blood. The TCR was taken from a woman between 18 and 29 years old in good health. J is TRBJ2-7 and V is TRBV20-1; D is uncertain. The CDR3 loop is CSARDGSNYEQYF. The CDR3 DNA follows: TGCAGTGCTAGAGATGGCAGCAACTACGAGCAGTACTTC.